This T cell receptor beta chain emerged from a study of OX40 agonist ivuxolimab in advanced cancers. Overall study: While on treatment, patients had intravenous ivuxolimab at 0.01 to 10 mg/kg every 2 weeks. People in dose escalation had one of these cancers: hepatocellular carcinoma, melanoma, renal cell or head and neck cancer.

Comments on this clone: Its antigen is not identified.

The germline V gene encodes CDR1 SNHLY and CDR2 FYNNEI. Trimming cost V 7 bases and J 5 bases, with 11 bases left between them. The CDR3 totals 13 residues. Sequencing used immunoSEQ multiplex PCR; TCRdb keeps in-frame clones, though not all of them. The sample consists of about 120,000 clones, approximately 92% of them appearing once. General study results and limits: Low normalized T-cell clonal expansion was also seen in some nonresponders.

J is TRBJ1-4 and V is TRBV2, with D uncertain. The sequences come from CD4+ or CD8+ T cells sorted from blood, collected in a trial of the OX40 agonist ivuxolimab. The origin of this receptor is an adult with an advanced solid tumor such as melanoma, head and neck, liver or kidney cancer. This chain's CDR3 is CASTPQVNEKLFF. CDR3 nucleotide sequence: TGTGCCAGCACCCCTCAGGTCAATGAAAAACTGTTTTTT.